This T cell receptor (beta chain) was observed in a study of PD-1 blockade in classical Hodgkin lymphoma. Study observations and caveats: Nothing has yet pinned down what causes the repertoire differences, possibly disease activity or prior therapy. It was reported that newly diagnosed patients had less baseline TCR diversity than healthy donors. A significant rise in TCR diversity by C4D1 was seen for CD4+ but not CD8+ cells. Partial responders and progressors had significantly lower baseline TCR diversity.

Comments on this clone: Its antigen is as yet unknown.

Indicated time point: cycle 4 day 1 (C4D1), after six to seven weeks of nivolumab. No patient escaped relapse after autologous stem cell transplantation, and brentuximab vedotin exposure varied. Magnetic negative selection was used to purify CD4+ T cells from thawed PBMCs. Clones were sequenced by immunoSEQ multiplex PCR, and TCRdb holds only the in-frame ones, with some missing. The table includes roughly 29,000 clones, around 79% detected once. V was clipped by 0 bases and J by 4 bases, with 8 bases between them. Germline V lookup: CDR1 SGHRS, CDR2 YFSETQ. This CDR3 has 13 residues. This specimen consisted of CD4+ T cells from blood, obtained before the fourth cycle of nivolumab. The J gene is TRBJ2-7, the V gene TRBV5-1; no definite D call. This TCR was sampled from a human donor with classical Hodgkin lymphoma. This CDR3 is CASSLGVGYEQYF. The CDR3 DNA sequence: TGCGCCAGCAGCTTGGGAGTGGGGTACGAGCAGTACTTC.